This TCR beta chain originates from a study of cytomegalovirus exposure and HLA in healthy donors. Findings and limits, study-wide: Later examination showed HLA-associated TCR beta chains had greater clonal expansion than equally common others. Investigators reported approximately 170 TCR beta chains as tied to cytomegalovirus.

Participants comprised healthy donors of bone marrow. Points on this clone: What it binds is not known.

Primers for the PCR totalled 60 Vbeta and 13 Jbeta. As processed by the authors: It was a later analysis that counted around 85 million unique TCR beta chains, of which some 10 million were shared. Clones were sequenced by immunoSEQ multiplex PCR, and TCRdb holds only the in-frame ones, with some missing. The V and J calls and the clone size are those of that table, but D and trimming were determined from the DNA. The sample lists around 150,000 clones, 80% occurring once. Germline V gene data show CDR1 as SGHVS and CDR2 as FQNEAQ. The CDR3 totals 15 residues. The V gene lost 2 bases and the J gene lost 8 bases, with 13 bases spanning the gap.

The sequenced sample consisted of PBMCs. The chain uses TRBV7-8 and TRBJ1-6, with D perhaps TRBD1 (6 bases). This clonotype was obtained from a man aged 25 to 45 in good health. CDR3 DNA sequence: TGTGCCAGCAGCTTACGGGAGGGGGATCATTCACCCCTCCACTTT. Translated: CASSLREGDHSPLHF.